Listed here are 7 T cell receptor beta chains from one sample, sequenced in a study of cytomegalovirus exposure and HLA in healthy donors. 13 Jbeta primers and 60 Vbeta primers were used for the PCR. TCRdb's table, derived via immunoSEQ multiplex PCR, lists solely in-frame clones and lacks some. Among roughly 130,000 clones listed, roughly two thirds were seen once. Sequenced: PBMCs. The receptors shown here come from a man aged 25-45 years in good health and CMV-seropositive.

The chain links TRBV5-6 to TRBJ2-7; a weak D match, TRBD1 (6 bases). The V and J ends lost 4 bases and 0 bases respectively, with 11 bases between them. The CDR3 extends over 14 amino acids. Germline CDR1 SGHDT, CDR2 YYEEEE. CDR3 in DNA: TGTGCCAGCAGCCTTAGACAGGTCTCCTACGAGCAGTACTTC. Protein sequence: CASSLRQVSYEQYF. The full variable domain, with the rest looked up from reference TRBV5-6 and TRBJ2-7, is DAGVTQSPTHLIKTRGQQVTLRCSPKSGHDTVSWYQQALGQGPQFIFQYYEEEERQRGNFPDRFSGHQFPNYSSELNVNALLLGDSALYLCASSLRQVSYEQYFGPGTRLTVT.

This clone was counted only a few times. The V call is TRBV11-2, the J call TRBJ2-7, with D unresolved. The V end was cut by 2 bases, the J end by 0 bases, with 14 bases between. Germline V gene sequence: CDR1 SGHAT, CDR2 FQNNGV. The CDR3 sequence is 16 residues long. DNA for the CDR3: TGTGCCAGCAGCTTATCAGGTGTCAGAAGCTCCTACGAGCAGTACTTC. Translating gives CASSLSGVRSSYEQYF.

The chain couples TRBV5-1 to TRBJ2-2; 11 bases agree with TRBD2. V dropped 4 bases and J dropped 1; count of bases not matched to a gene: 3. This CDR3 spans 16 amino acids. Per germline, CDR1 SGHRS and CDR2 YFSETQ. The CDR3 coding sequence is TGCGCCAGCAGCACCGGGACTAGCGGGAACACCGGGGAGCTGTTTTTT. Its protein is CASSTGTSGNTGELFF.

The rearrangement joins TRBV5-6 to TRBJ2-1; 7 bases match TRBD1. The CDR3 totals 13 residues. Trimming cost V 4 bases and J 6 bases; bases outside gene matches: 4. CDR1 is SGHDT, CDR2 YYEEEE, per germline. The chain's CDR3 is CASSRGQINEQFF. CDR3 in DNA: TGTGCCAGCAGCCGGGGACAGATCAATGAGCAGTTCTTC.

For the CDR3, the DNA is TGTGCCAGCAGCTTAGTTGGAGTGAGCTCCTACAATGAGCAGTTCTTC. Translated: CASSLVGVSSYNEQFF. The chain uses TRBV7-2 and TRBJ2-1; D call uncertain. Trimming pared 1 base from V and 0 bases from J, leaving 10 bases between. The CDR3 totals 16 residues. The germline V gene has CDR1 SGHTA and CDR2 FQGNSA. The entire variable domain, with the rest obtained from reference TRBV7-2 and TRBJ2-1, is as follows: GAGVSQSPSNKVTEKGKDVELRCDPISGHTALYWYRQSLGQGLEFLIYFQGNSAPDKSGLPSDRFSAERTGGSVSTLTIQRTQQEDSAVYLCASSLVGVSSYNEQFFGPGTRLTVL.

The chain links TRBV9 to TRBJ2-1, with 8 bases matching TRBD2. The CDR3 loop spans 13 amino acids. J gave up 9 bases and V 3 bases, and 5 bases lay outside the gene matches. From germline, CDR1 is SGDLS and CDR2 YYNGEE. CDR3 bases: TGTGCCAGCAGCGGGACTAGCCAAGGTGAGCAGTTCTTC. Its translation is CASSGTSQGEQFF.

The genes are TRBV7-2 and TRBJ1-3; no clear D. Trimming shortened V by 7 bases and J by 0 bases, and 16 bases separated the two germline ends. Germline CDR1 SGHTA, CDR2 FQGNSA. The CDR3 is made up of 16 amino acids. Here the CDR3 reads CASTPGYWGSGNTIYF. CDR3 nucleotide sequence: TGTGCCAGCACCCCGGGATACTGGGGCTCTGGAAACACCATATATTTT.